The next 28 T cell receptor beta chains were all read from a single sample in a study of T cells in Graves' hyperthyroidism and ophthalmopathy. TCR beta CDR3 regions were amplified from RNA transcripts. HTBI primers were employed in a first-round RT-PCR of the TCR CDR3. In TCRdb, the multiplex PCR reads were re-called with MiXCR into one record per CDR3 protein. The table has some 600,000 distinct CDR3 sequences, around 14% seen once. The sample was blood. These TCRs come from a woman aged 25 to 39 with Graves' hyperthyroidism that later progressed to Graves' ophthalmopathy.

The rearrangement links TRBV3-1 to TRBJ1-2, with 7 bases matching TRBD1. This CDR3 spans 13 amino acids. The V and J ends lost 6 bases and 8 bases, in that order; junction bases with no gene match: 9. Germline V gene lookup returns CDR1 LGHDT and CDR2 YNNKEL (reference sequence). The CDR3, as DNA: TGTGCCAGCAGTCGACAGGGTTTGGAAGGCTACACCTTC. Encoded protein: CASSRQGLEGYTF. Complete variable domain (other parts from reference TRBV3-1 and TRBJ1-2): DTAVSQTPKYLVTQMGNDKSIKCEQNLGHDTMYWYKQDSKKFLKIMFSYNNKELIINETVPNRFSPKSPDKAHLNLHINSLELGDSAVYFCASSRQGLEGYTFGSGTRLTVV.

The chain links TRBV18 to TRBJ2-7; a possible D gene is TRBD2 (6 bases). CDR1 is KGHSH, CDR2 LQKENI, per germline. V lost 5 bases, J lost 6 bases, and 20 bases lay in between. The CDR3 loop spans 15 amino acids. The CDR3 sequence: CASSSERASLGEQYF. Here the CDR3 DNA reads TGTGCCAGCTCATCGGAGCGGGCCTCCCTCGGCGAGCAGTACTTC.

This clonotype was counted many times. The CDR3 coding sequence is TGTGCCAGCAATCTAGCGGGAGGGTCGAGGAGTGAGCAGTTCTTC. Its protein product is CASNLAGGSRSEQFF. The chain links TRBV2 to TRBJ2-1; 12 nucleotides agree with TRBD2. J was trimmed by 9 bases and V by 7 bases; bases with no gene match: 10. CDR1 and CDR2 (germline): SNHLY, FYNNEI. The CDR3 contains 15 residues.

In its sample, this clonotype was seen many times. This rearrangement joins TRBV30 to TRBJ1-5; the D gene is possibly TRBD1 (5 bases). Trimming pared 2 bases from V and 7 bases from J, leaving 15 bases between. Germline V lookup: CDR1 GTSNPN, CDR2 SVGIG (reference sequence). This CDR3 contains 14 residues. The CDR3 protein is CAWSPNMGPQPQHF. The CDR3 nucleotides read TGTGCCTGGAGTCCGAACATGGGGCCCCAGCCCCAGCATTTT. Complete variable domain (other parts from reference TRBV30 and TRBJ1-5): SQTIHQWPATLVQPVGSPLSLECTVEGTSNPNLYWYRQAAGRGLQLLFYSVGIGQISSEVPQNLSASRPQDRQFILSSKKLLLSDSGFYLCAWSPNMGPQPQHFGDGTRLSIL.

Details on this clonotype: It may be a read error: a sequence one base away is much more abundant. The gene calls are TRBV19 and TRBJ1-2, with TRBD1 identical over 7 bases. From germline, CDR1 is LNHDA and CDR2 SQIVND (reference sequence). J was trimmed by 9 bases and V by 2 bases; bases with no gene match: 15. This CDR3 spans 16 amino acids. The CDR3 region is CASSISATGAQGSYTF. CDR3 DNA sequence: TGTGCCAGTAGTATATCGGCAACAGGGGCCCAGGGAAGCTACACCTTC.

A note on this clonotype: A much larger clonotype is one base distant, so this may be a read error. CDR3 loop: CASRLMGRNTDTQYF. DNA of the CDR3: TGTGCCAGCAGGTTGATGGGACGGAACACAGATACGCAGTATTTT. The chain links TRBV28 to TRBJ2-3; D may match TRBD1 or TRBD2 (5 bases each). The CDR3 has 15 amino acids. V was trimmed by 6 bases and J by 2 bases, leaving 15 bases between them. Germline V lookup: CDR1 MDHEN, CDR2 SYDVKM. The entire variable domain, with the rest obtained from reference TRBV28 and TRBJ2-3, is as follows: DVKVTQSSRYLVKRTGEKVFLECVQDMDHENMFWYRQDPGLGLRLIYFSYDVKMKEKGDIPEGYSVSREKKERFSLILESASTNQTSMYLCASRLMGRNTDTQYFGPGTRLTVL.

The rearrangement links TRBV28 to TRBJ2-1; 16 positions agree with TRBD2. This CDR3 spans 19 amino acids. Germline V CDR1 and CDR2: MDHEN, SYDVKM. V shed 5 bases, J shed 7 bases, and the junction held 14 bases outside the gene matches. CDR3 bases: TGTGCCAGCAGTAACCACCGGGGACTAGCGGGAGGGCGGATAAATGAGCAGTTCTTC. Encoded protein: CASSNHRGLAGGRINEQFF.

This chain links TRBV2 with TRBJ2-5, with TRBD1 matching 9 bases. This CDR3 has 16 residues. After removal of 7 bases from V and 5 bases from J, the junction contained 14 bases not matched to a gene. Germline CDR1 is SNHLY and CDR2 is FYNNEI. For the CDR3, the DNA is TGTGCCAGCACCAAAAGAGGGACAGGGCGCCGGGAGACCCAGTACTTC. This codes for CASTKRGTGRRETQYF.

This sequence joins TRBV25-1 and TRBJ1-5; no firm D call. V lost 1 base, J lost 10 bases, and 14 bases lay in between. Germline V gene data show CDR1 as MGHDK and CDR2 as SYGVNS. The CDR3 covers 14 residues. The CDR3 loop is CASSESGFSRPQHF. CDR3 DNA sequence: TGTGCCAGCAGTGAATCCGGGTTTTCGCGCCCCCAGCATTTT.

There are many counts of this clonotype. Written as DNA, the CDR3 is TGTGCCAGCAGCCACTGGACAGGGGGCGGTGAGCAGTTCTTC. This translates into CASSHWTGGGEQFF. The rearrangement links TRBV7-8 to TRBJ2-1; 11 bases map to TRBD1. V was pared by 5 bases and J by 9 bases, with 6 bases of the junction left unmatched. This CDR3 comprises 14 residues. The germline gives CDR1 SGHVS, CDR2 FQNEAQ. Full variable domain (rest looked up from reference TRBV7-8 and TRBJ2-1): GAGVSQSPRYKVAKRGQDVALRCDPISGHVSLFWYQQALGQGPEFLTYFQNEAQLDKSGLPSDRFFAERPEGSVSTLKIQRTQQEDSAVYLCASSHWTGGGEQFFGPGTRLTVL.

This clonotype was seen many times. The rearrangement joins TRBV9 to TRBJ1-2; D remains ambiguous. V was trimmed by 2 bases and J by 2 bases, leaving 13 bases between them. CDR1 and CDR2 (germline): SGDLS, YYNGEE. The CDR3 totals 15 residues. The CDR3 loop reads CASSVGSEPNYGYTF. CDR3 bases: TGTGCCAGCAGCGTCGGCAGTGAACCCAACTATGGCTACACCTTC.

With respect to this clonotype: This may arise from a read error, as a much more abundant clone is one base away. The CDR3 ends on some other residue instead of the conserved phenylalanine or tryptophan, so this is likely a read error. The V call is TRBV6-9, the J call TRBJ1-5, with D maybe TRBD1 (5 bases). CDR1 and CDR2 (germline): MNHGY, SVAAGI. The V and J ends lost 4 bases and 1 base respectively, with 14 bases between them. The CDR3 has 16 residues. The CDR3 region is CASSSMTWGSNQPQHV. CDR3 nucleotide sequence: TGTGCCAGCAGTTCCATGACCTGGGGGAGCAATCAGCCCCAGCATGTT.

This chain links TRBV6-5 with TRBJ2-4, with TRBD2 matching over 16 bases. V lost 2 bases to trimming and J lost 5 bases; unmatched junction nucleotides: 0. Germline CDR1 reads MNHEY; CDR2 reads SVGAGI. The CDR3 is 16 amino acids. The CDR3 spells CASSYGTSGGENIQYF. The CDR3 DNA follows: TGTGCCAGCAGTTACGGGACTAGCGGGGGGGAAAACATTCAGTACTTC.

The V call is TRBV30, the J call TRBJ2-7; 8 nucleotides align to TRBD2. Germline V gives CDR1 GTSNPN, CDR2 SVGIG (reference sequence). The CDR3 is 15 residues long. V gave up 4 bases and J gave up 0 bases; unmatched junction bases: 8. The CDR3 reads CAWTHRSGSSYEQYF. The CDR3 DNA reads TGTGCCTGGACCCACAGGAGCGGGAGCTCCTACGAGCAGTACTTC.

This chain links TRBV27 with TRBJ1-5; weak D call: TRBD1 (6 bases). Germline values: CDR1 MNHEY, CDR2 SMNVEV (reference sequence). V shed 0 bases and J shed 0 bases, with 9 bases lying between them. The length of the CDR3 is 16 residues. This CDR3 reads CASSLSAGDSNQPQHF. CDR3 coding DNA: TGTGCCAGCAGTTTATCGGCAGGGGATAGCAATCAGCCCCAGCATTTT.

The table lists this clonotype with many counts. The CDR3 reads CASSYDSGPIRNEQFF. The CDR3 DNA is TGTGCCAGCAGTTACGATAGCGGTCCCATCAGGAATGAGCAGTTCTTC. The chain uses TRBV6-5 and TRBJ2-1; tentatively, D is TRBD2 (6 bases). This CDR3 has 16 residues. CDR1 and CDR2 (germline): MNHEY, SVGAGI. Trimming left V 2 bases short and J 7 bases short, with 18 bases between.

This clonotype was seen ten or more times. The V gene is TRBV6-2 or TRBV6-3, the J gene TRBJ1-1; D is perhaps TRBD1 (5 bases). Trimming stripped 2 bases from V and 4 bases from J, with 11 bases between. The germline gives CDR1 MNHEY, CDR2 SVGEGT. The CDR3 totals 14 residues. The CDR3 DNA follows: TGTGCCAGCAGTTACACGGGGGGAAGCACTGAAGCTTTCTTT. This translates into CASSYTGGSTEAFF.

This clonotype was found many times. The genes are TRBV28 and TRBJ1-1, with unresolved D. Trimming removed 6 bases at V and 4 bases at J, with 15 bases between. From germline, CDR1 is MDHEN and CDR2 SYDVKM. This CDR3 region has 14 residues. The CDR3 sequence: CASSYRTRSTEAFF. Written as DNA, the CDR3 is TGTGCCAGCAGCTACCGGACGAGGAGCACTGAAGCTTTCTTT.

The chain joins TRBV9 to TRBJ2-1, with no clear D. This CDR3 comprises 14 residues. CDR1 and CDR2 from the germline V gene are SGDLS and YYNGEE. Trimming left V 3 bases short and J 5 bases short, with 12 bases between. This CDR3 is CASSGAVRHNEQFF. DNA of the CDR3: TGTGCCAGCAGCGGGGCGGTCCGCCACAATGAGCAGTTCTTC. The variable domain in full, completed from reference TRBV9 and TRBJ2-1, reads DSGVTQTPKHLITATGQRVTLRCSPRSGDLSVYWYQQSLDQGLQFLIQYYNGEERAKGNILERFSAQQFPDLHSELNLSSLELGDSALYFCASSGAVRHNEQFFGPGTRLTVL.

This clonotype was seen at least ten times. J is TRBJ1-2 and V is TRBV10-3, with D tentatively TRBD1 (6 bases). The CDR3 is made up of 15 amino acids. Germline V gene sequence: CDR1 ENHRY, CDR2 SYGVKD. V lost 7 bases, J lost 0 bases, and 15 bases lay in between. The CDR3 nucleotides are TGTGCCATCACCGCCCCGGACAGAGCTAACTATGGCTACACCTTC. Amino acids: CAITAPDRANYGYTF.

This clonotype was found many times. CDR3 region: CASSEGQGINYGYTF. In nucleotides, the CDR3 is TGTGCCAGCAGCGAGGGACAGGGTATTAACTATGGCTACACCTTC. The chain is built from TRBV7-9 and TRBJ1-2, with 9 bases that match TRBD1. This CDR3 is 15 amino acids long. Germline loops: CDR1 SEHNR, CDR2 FQNEAQ (reference sequence). Trimming cost V 5 bases and J 1 base; bases outside gene matches: 5. Full variable domain (remainder filled in from reference TRBV7-9 and TRBJ1-2): DTGVSQNPRHKITKRGQNVTFRCDPISEHNRLYWYRQTLGQGPEFLTYFQNEAQLEKSRLLSDRFSAERPKGSFSTLEIQRTEQGDSAMYLCASSEGQGINYGYTFGSGTRLTVV.

This clonotype came up a few times. The V and J genes are TRBV25-1 and TRBJ1-4; D remains ambiguous. The CDR3 extends over 14 amino acids. The V and J ends lost 6 bases and 6 bases respectively, with 14 bases between them. Per germline, CDR1 MGHDK and CDR2 SYGVNS. As DNA, the CDR3 is TGTGCCAGCAGATCAAGGGAGATTGATGAAAAACTGTTTTTT. It codes for CASRSREIDEKLFF.

The rearrangement uses TRBV4-1 and TRBJ1-1; possible D gene TRBD1, 5 bases. The length of the CDR3 is 15 residues. Trimming cost V 1 base and J 1 base, with 10 bases left between them. Germline V gene sequence: CDR1 MGHRA, CDR2 YSYEKL. The CDR3 loop reads CASSQGGMGNTEAFF. Here the CDR3 DNA reads TGCGCCAGCAGCCAAGGGGGGATGGGGAACACTGAAGCTTTCTTT.

There are a few counts of this clonotype. The chain has TRBV7-2 and TRBJ2-1, with D uncertain. Germline loops: CDR1 SGHTA, CDR2 FQGNSA. The CDR3 runs 15 residues. Trimming pared 5 bases from V and 0 bases from J, leaving 11 bases between. The CDR3 region is CASSARVGSYNEQFF. DNA of the CDR3: TGTGCCAGCAGCGCCCGGGTCGGCTCCTACAATGAGCAGTTCTTC.

Ten or more counts support this clonotype. The V call is TRBV30, the J call TRBJ1-2, with TRBD1 as a possible D gene (5 bases). Between the trimmed V and J ends, which lost 4 bases and 8 bases, there was a span of 17 bases. Germline values: CDR1 GTSNPN, CDR2 SVGIG (reference sequence). This CDR3 has 13 residues. The CDR3 bases are TGTGCCTGGAACGGGGGGATCTTGGAAGGCTACACCTTC. It is translated as CAWNGGILEGYTF. The whole variable domain, filled in from reference TRBV30 and TRBJ1-2, reads SQTIHQWPATLVQPVGSPLSLECTVEGTSNPNLYWYRQAAGRGLQLLFYSVGIGQISSEVPQNLSASRPQDRQFILSSKKLLLSDSGFYLCAWNGGILEGYTFGSGTRLTVV.

This clonotype showed up just once. A much larger clonotype is one base distant, so this may be a read error. The rearrangement joins TRBV3-1 to TRBJ2-5; TRBD2 aligns across 10 bases. Germline CDR1 and CDR2: LGHDT and YNNKEL (reference sequence). This CDR3 region has 14 residues. The CDR3 DNA sequence: TGTGCCAGCTGCCAAGGGACTAGCGTAGGAAAAGGGGACTTC. As protein: CASCQGTSVGKGDF.

The rearrangement links TRBV27 to TRBJ2-1, with D possibly being TRBD2 (6 bases). V lost 4 bases and J lost 6, with 13 bases in between. Looked up from germline, CDR1 is MNHEY and CDR2 is SMNVEV (reference sequence). CDR3 length equals 14 residues. The CDR3: CASSYLRDSNEQFF. The DNA of the CDR3 is TGTGCCAGCAGTTACTTGCGGGACTCCAATGAGCAGTTCTTC.

This clonotype was seen a handful of times. The genes are TRBV19 and TRBJ2-7, with 7 bases fitting TRBD1. Germline values: CDR1 LNHDA, CDR2 SQIVND (reference sequence). This CDR3 is built from 13 residues. V was pared by 10 bases and J by 1 base, with 7 bases of the junction left unmatched. In nucleotides, the CDR3 is TGTGCCATAACCCGGGACAGATCCTACGAGCAGTACTTC. Translation: CAITRDRSYEQYF.